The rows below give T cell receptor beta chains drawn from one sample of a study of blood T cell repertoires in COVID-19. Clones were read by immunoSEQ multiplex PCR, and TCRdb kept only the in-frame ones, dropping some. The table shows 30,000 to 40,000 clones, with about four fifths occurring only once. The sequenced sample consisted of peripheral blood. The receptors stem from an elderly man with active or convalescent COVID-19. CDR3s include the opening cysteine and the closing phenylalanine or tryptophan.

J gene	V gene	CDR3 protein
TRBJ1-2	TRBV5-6	CASSLVGGYTF
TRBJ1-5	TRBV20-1	CSANLAQHF
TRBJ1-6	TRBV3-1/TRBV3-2	CASRPTGQGGSPLHF
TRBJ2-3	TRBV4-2	CASSQARTSRDTQYF
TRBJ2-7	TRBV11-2	CASSPLAGAHEQYF
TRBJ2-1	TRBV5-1	CASSHRTSGAQMEQFF
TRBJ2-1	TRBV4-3	CASSQEGPYNEQFF
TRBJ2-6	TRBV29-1	CSVEDRVHSGANVLTF
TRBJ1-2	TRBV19	CASSIDLGRGRKNYGYTF
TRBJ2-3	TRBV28	CASSFLTGASTDTQYF
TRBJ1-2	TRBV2	CAVPGGELGYGYTF
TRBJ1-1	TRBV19	CASRGDRDGAEAFF
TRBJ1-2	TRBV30	CAWRSWSPSYGYTF
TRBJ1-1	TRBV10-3	CAINPDRGLVTEAFF
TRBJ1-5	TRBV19	CASGTVGGPQHF
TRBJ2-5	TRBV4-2	CASSQGGDQETQYF
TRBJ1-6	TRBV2	CASSEALWTDNSPLHF
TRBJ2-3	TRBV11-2	CASSLDPPGGGTDTQYF
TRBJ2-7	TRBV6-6	CASSWAGRETYEQYF
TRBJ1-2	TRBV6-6	CASSLGQGGGYTF
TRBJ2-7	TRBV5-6	CASSLYSSGAGGREQYF
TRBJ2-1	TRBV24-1	CATSDLARGEQFF
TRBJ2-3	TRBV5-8	CASSWPGGERLWDTQYF
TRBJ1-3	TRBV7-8	CASNPGESGNTIYF
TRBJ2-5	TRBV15	CATSPAGGARLETQYF
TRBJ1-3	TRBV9	CASSVGLISGNTIYF
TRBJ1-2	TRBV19	CASSLEGGDHLANYGYTF
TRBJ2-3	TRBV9	CASRATSGGERDTQYF
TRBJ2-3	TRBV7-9	CASSRQGGLTDTQYF
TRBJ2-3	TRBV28	CASSLPPAGGPDTQYF
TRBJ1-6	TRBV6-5	CASSYSDGDNSPLHF
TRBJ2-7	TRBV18	CASSPSSYEQYF
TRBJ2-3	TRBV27	CASSSVEAGGTDTQYF
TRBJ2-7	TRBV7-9	CASSFFAEGSGEGEQYF
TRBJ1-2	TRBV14	CASSHRDRIYGYTF
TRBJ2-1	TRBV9	CASSPGTSGYNEQFF
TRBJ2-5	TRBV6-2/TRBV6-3	CASSYAGQGPETQYF
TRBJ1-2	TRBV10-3	CAISEVRGVTYGYTF
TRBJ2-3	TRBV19	CASSWGGTDTQYF
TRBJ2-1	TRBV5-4	CASSRGGWGEEFF
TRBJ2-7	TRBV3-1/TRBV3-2	CASSLGQGSYEQYF
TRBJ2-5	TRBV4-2	CASSQLGGPRGETQYF
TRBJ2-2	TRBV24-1	CATKGQGTGELFF
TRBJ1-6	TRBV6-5	CASSSGAGQGSPLHF
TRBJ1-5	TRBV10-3	CATGQEKGSDNQPQHF
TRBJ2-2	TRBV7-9	CASSLRQGLNTGELFF
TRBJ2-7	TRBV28	CASSLGDRKGHEQYF
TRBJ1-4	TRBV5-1	CASSSGRGNEKLFF
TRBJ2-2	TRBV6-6	CASSSQGQLRTGELFF
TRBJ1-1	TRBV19	CASRGTGRNTEAFF
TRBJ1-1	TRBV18	CASSPEGTHTEAFF
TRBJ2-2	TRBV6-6	CASSYSMAGGELFF
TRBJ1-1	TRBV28	CASRTGVRGTEAFF
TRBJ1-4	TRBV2	CASRAPGQGVKRTNEKLFF
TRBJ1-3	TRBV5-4	CASQRQGPGNTIYF
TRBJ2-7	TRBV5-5	CASSSRLISYEQYF
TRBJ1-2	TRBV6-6	CASSYPGTGNYGYTF
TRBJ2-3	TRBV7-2	CASSLSLAGGLGDTQYF
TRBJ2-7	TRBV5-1	CASSLGTSGNHYEQYF
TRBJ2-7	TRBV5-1	CASSVTGAEQYF